Listed here are 3 T cell receptor beta chains from one sample, sequenced in a study of blood T cell repertoires in COVID-19. Measured with immunoSEQ multiplex PCR; TCRdb has only the in-frame clones, and not every one. The data contain approximately 150,000 clones, roughly 84% of them singletons. Sequencing input: peripheral blood. The origin of the receptors is a woman aged 45-60 years with COVID-19, enrolled during active disease.

As DNA, the CDR3 is TGCGCCAGCAGTGAGGGGACTAGCGGCGGCAATGAGCAGTTCTTC. Its translation: CASSEGTSGGNEQFF. The rearrangement joins TRBV10-1 to TRBJ2-1; TRBD2 aligns across 11 bases. The V gene's germline CDR1 is WNHNN and CDR2 SYGVQD (reference sequence). The V and J ends lost 2 bases and 6 bases, in that order; junction bases with no gene match: 3. The length of the CDR3 is 15 residues.

This clone turned up a few times. The chain is built from TRBV19 and TRBJ1-2; D is possibly TRBD1 (6 bases). The CDR3 consists of 13 residues. The V gene lost 5 bases and the J gene lost 10 bases, with 17 bases spanning the gap. Germline V gene lookup returns CDR1 LNHDA and CDR2 SQIVND (reference sequence). The CDR3 DNA reads TGTGCCAGTAGTCAGAGCGGACAGTTTCCCTACACCTTC. This translates into CASSQSGQFPYTF.

V and J are TRBV18 and TRBJ2-1, with TRBD2 matching over 14 bases. The germline gives CDR1 KGHSH, CDR2 LQKENI. V gave up 3 bases and J gave up 7 bases; unmatched junction bases: 11. CDR3 size: 18 residues. The CDR3, as DNA: TGTGCCAGCTCACCGTTGAGGACTAGCGGGGGGTCGGCAAATGAGCAGTTCTTC. It translates to CASSPLRTSGGSANEQFF. Full variable domain (remainder filled in from reference TRBV18 and TRBJ2-1): NAGVMQNPRHLVRRRGQEARLRCSPMKGHSHVYWYRQLPEEGLKFMVYLQKENIIDESGMPKERFSAEFPKEGPSILRIQQVVRGDSAAYFCASSPLRTSGGSANEQFFGPGTRLTVL.